This TCR beta chain is from a study of molecular identifiers for immune sequencing clone quantification. This clonotype occurred many times. MiXCR, applied by TCRdb to the PCR reads, yields one record per CDR3 protein. The table includes over 85,000 distinct CDR3 sequences, under 25% detected once. This receptor was identified in a human donor in good health. Some libraries in this study had Jurkat cell RNA spiked in. The material sequenced was naive CD8+ T cells from blood, with Jurkat cell RNA spiked in. Subset here: FACS-sorted CD8+CD4-CCR7+CD45RA+ naive T cells.

The CDR3 sequence is CASSGGTASNQPQHF. The DNA of the CDR3 is TGTGCCAGCAGCGGGGGGACAGCTAGCAATCAGCCCCAGCATTTT. V usage is TRBV9 and J usage is TRBJ1-5, with TRBD1 matching over 7 bases. Germline values: CDR1 SGDLS, CDR2 YYNGEE. The junction had 3 bases not matched to a gene; V was cut back by 3 bases and J by 0 bases. The CDR3 extends over 15 amino acids.